This entry lists 12 T cell receptor beta chains sequenced from one sample in a study of cytomegalovirus exposure and HLA in healthy donors. Vbeta (60) and Jbeta (13) primers were used in the PCR. Here immunoSEQ multiplex PCR was the method, and the copy in TCRdb shows in-frame clones only, minus some. The table shows approximately 190,000 clones, with 82% occurring only once. Material for sequencing was PBMCs. These receptors were taken from a boy younger than 10 in good health and CMV-seronegative.

V gene TRBV5-1 combines with J gene TRBJ2-3, with TRBD2 as a possible D gene (5 bases). The CDR3 extends over 14 amino acids. Trimming stripped 4 bases from V and 2 bases from J, with 11 bases between. From germline, CDR1 is SGHRS and CDR2 YFSETQ. The CDR3 coding sequence is TGCGCCAGCAGCCCAGAGCGGCACACAGATACGCAGTATTTT. This gives the protein CASSPERHTDTQYF.

This chain uses TRBV13 with TRBJ2-5; 11 bases match TRBD1. The CDR3 runs to 14 residues. Unmatched junction bases numbered 3, after V lost 4 bases and J lost 5 bases. Germline V gene data show CDR1 as PRHDT and CDR2 as FYEKMQ (reference sequence). CDR3 DNA sequence: TGTGCCAGCAGCTCGGACAGGGGGCAGGAGACCCAGTACTTC. Its translation is CASSSDRGQETQYF.

This clone was recorded a few times. The chain recombines TRBV7-9 with TRBJ1-2, with D maybe TRBD1 (5 bases). This CDR3 comprises 15 residues. Per germline, CDR1 SEHNR and CDR2 FQNEAQ (reference sequence). V was trimmed by 1 base and J by 8 bases, leaving 17 bases between them. The CDR3, as DNA: TGTGCCAGCAGCTTAGTCTTGGCGACAGAAGGAGGCTACACCTTC. Amino acids: CASSLVLATEGGYTF.

V is TRBV5-4 and J is TRBJ2-5; 9 nucleotides align to TRBD1. The germline gives CDR1 SGHNT, CDR2 YYREEE (reference sequence). This CDR3 has 14 amino acids. V trimming: 4 bases; J trimming: 4 bases; junction bases outside the gene matches: 5. CDR3 sequence: CASSRTGVVETQYF. CDR3 DNA: TGTGCCAGCAGCAGGACAGGGGTCGTAGAGACCCAGTACTTC.

V is TRBV7-3 and J is TRBJ1-1; D is possibly TRBD1 (5 bases). Trimming stripped 4 bases from V and 5 bases from J, with 14 bases between. Germline V gene data show CDR1 as SGHTA and CDR2 as FQGTGA. The CDR3 is made up of 14 amino acids. CDR3 protein: CASSSWQGGTEAFF. The CDR3 DNA reads as TGTGCCAGCAGCTCGTGGCAGGGTGGTACTGAAGCTTTCTTT.

This clone was seen more than once but under ten times. V is TRBV9 and J is TRBJ1-2; 7 nucleotides match TRBD1. Germline V gene data show CDR1 as SGDLS and CDR2 as YYNGEE. CDR3 length: 13 amino acids. The V and J ends lost 2 bases and 8 bases, in that order; junction bases with no gene match: 6. CDR3 bases: TGTGCCAGCAGCGTGACAGGGACTGGAGGCTACACCTTC. Its protein is CASSVTGTGGYTF.

This rearrangement joins TRBV2 to TRBJ2-1; 7 nucleotides match TRBD1. The CDR3 is 12 amino acids. The germline CDR1 and CDR2 sequences are SNHLY and FYNNEI. V lost 2 bases, J lost 12 bases, and 4 bases stayed unmatched. As DNA, the CDR3 is TGTGCCAGCAGTGAATCCAGGACAGGGCAGTTCTTC. Its translation is CASSESRTGQFF. The whole variable domain, filled in from reference TRBV2 and TRBJ2-1, reads EPEVTQTPSHQVTQMGQEVILRCVPISNHLYFYWYRQILGQKVEFLVSFYNNEISEKSEIFDDQFSVERPDGSNFTLKIRSTKLEDSAMYFCASSESRTGQFFGPGTRLTVL.

The V call is TRBV7-2, the J call TRBJ1-2, with 7 positions matching TRBD1. There are 15 residues in the CDR3. Looked up from germline, CDR1 is SGHTA and CDR2 is FQGNSA. V lost 4 bases to trimming and J lost 2 bases; unmatched junction nucleotides: 7. The CDR3 DNA reads as TGTGCCAGCAGCTCCTACACGGGACAGAACTATGGCTACACCTTC. It yields the protein CASSSYTGQNYGYTF.

The CDR3 here is CSVEGLGGEQYF. The CDR3 bases are TGCAGCGTTGAAGGTTTGGGGGGCGAGCAGTACTTC. V gene TRBV29-1 combines with J gene TRBJ2-7; tentative D call: TRBD2 (6 bases). This CDR3 comprises 12 residues. Trimming took off 1 base at V and 6 bases at J, with 10 bases between the two ends. CDR1 is SQVTM, CDR2 ANQGSEA, per germline.

The chain carries TRBV6-6 and TRBJ2-3; a possible D gene is TRBD1 (5 bases). Trimming stripped 6 bases from V and 1 base from J, with 17 bases between. The CDR3 has 16 amino acids. The germline gives CDR1 MNHNY, CDR2 SVGAGI (reference sequence). The CDR3 region has the DNA TGTGCCAGCAGCTCATGGCAGGGCATCGGCACAGATACGCAGTATTTT. Protein sequence: CASSSWQGIGTDTQYF.

The rearrangement uses TRBV4-3 and TRBJ1-2; 10 nucleotides line up with TRBD1. CDR3 size: 16 residues. In germline, CDR1 is LGHNA, CDR2 YSLEER. With 4 bases clipped from V and 4 bases from J, the junction kept 9 bases outside the gene matches. The CDR3 DNA follows: TGCGCCAGCAGCCCCGCCGGGACAGGGGCTCTCTATGGCTACACCTTC. Protein sequence: CASSPAGTGALYGYTF.

The CDR3: CASSPRTGDYGYTF. As DNA, the CDR3 is TGTGCCAGCAGCCCCCGTACAGGGGACTATGGCTACACCTTC. The chain links TRBV13 to TRBJ1-2; TRBD1 matches 7 bases. The germline gives CDR1 PRHDT, CDR2 FYEKMQ (reference sequence). The CDR3 sequence is 14 residues long. V shed 5 bases and J 3 bases; nucleotides not matched to a gene: 6.